These 2 T cell receptor beta chains originate from one sample sequenced in a study of response to subunit inactivated influenza vaccine. TCRdb re-analysed the RT-PCR reads in MiXCR, keeping a single row per CDR3 protein. The table includes roughly 180,000 distinct CDR3 sequences, approximately 8.7% detected once. The material was non-naive T cells sorted from PBMCs, obtained on the day of vaccination. These receptors originate from a man aged 50-60 years who received an inactivated influenza vaccine.

The chain recombines TRBV6-2 or TRBV6-3 with TRBJ1-5; D is unresolved. The CDR3 totals 14 residues. With 4 bases removed from V and 0 bases from J, the gap between germline ends came to 7 bases. Germline loops: CDR1 MNHEY, CDR2 SVGEGT. CDR3 residues: CASSLTYSNQPQHF. For the CDR3, the DNA is TGTGCCAGCAGTTTAACGTATAGCAATCAGCCCCAGCATTTT.

This clonotype has only a few counts. The V call is TRBV6-1, the J call TRBJ2-3, with D perhaps matching TRBD1 or TRBD2 (5 bases each). The CDR3 contains 16 residues. V was clipped by 6 bases and J by 3 bases, with 19 bases between them. Per germline, CDR1 MNHNS and CDR2 SASEGT. The CDR3 DNA follows: TGTGCCAGCAGGTGGGACGGGGTTGGCGGAACAGATACGCAGTATTTT. Its protein is CASRWDGVGGTDTQYF.